Sequencing of this T cell receptor (beta chain) was carried out in a study of blood T cell repertoires in COVID-19 (dated by TCRdb to the early 2020s). As for the study more broadly: Samples covering the acute and convalescent phases of COVID-19 were provided by collaborators in the United States, Italy and Spain. The prospective study material was composed of cDNA or gDNA derived from T cells, B-cell-depleted T cells, or PBMCs. HLA class I and class II types, where available, came from metadata supplied by the sample provider rather than from assay-based typing. The samples were drawn from the first 160 participants of the ongoing ImmuneRACE study and from under 1,500 subjects provided by 6 global collaborators. A de-identified subject ID, COVID-19 status, age in years and sex were almost always included in the sample metadata. The dataset comprised deeply sampled blood TCRbeta repertoires from subjects exposed to, actively infected with, or recovered from COVID-19. A freely available public database, intended as a resource for researchers studying the immune response to SARS-CoV-2, is where the repertoires were released. Results and caveats for the whole study, not just this receptor: The quantity of clinical and demographic metadata differed by source and by participant and was supplied without curation.

Each collaborating institution followed its own protocols to collect whole blood in K2EDTA tubes. For TCRbeta analysis, collaborators shipped samples in one of three forms: frozen whole blood, isolated PBMCs, or DNA extracted from either of those sample types. TCRbeta CDR3 regions were amplified from genomic DNA using the immunoSEQ Assay, a bias-controlled multiplex PCR. Per the source publication's procedure: The number of nucleated cells in each sample was estimated by amplification of reference gene primers within the assay. To quantify the absolute abundance of each unique TCRbeta CDR3 rearrangement, sequence reads were collapsed and filtered. Productive Simpson clonality was computed per sample as the square root of Simpson's diversity index over productive rearrangements. Not all clones reach the TCRdb copy of this immuneACCESS table, which keeps in-frame sequences only. Checked studies attribute under half of the gap to unresolved V genes and leave the rest unexplained. D and trimming were read from the DNA, whereas the V and J calls and clone size are those reported in that table. A total of fewer than 40,000 clones appear in this sample, 70% to 90% of them only once. Clones ranked in the top ten supply 8% to 10% of the sample.

For this clone: This receptor's antigen is unknown. No base quality values were provided; no much bigger clone lies one nucleotide off.

This TCR was sampled from a human donor in a cohort sampled during active COVID-19. The sequencing sample was made of peripheral blood.

CDR3 region: CASSPGQGYLNEQFF. DNA sequence: TGTGCCAGCAGTCCGGGACAGGGGTACTTGAATGAGCAGTTCTTC. Rearrangement joined TRBV27 to TRBJ2-1; TRBD1 fits 10 bases in the junction. The CDR3 goes from the cysteine to the phenylalanine over 15 residues. Of all the DNA, just the CDR3 is kept, 45 bases in frame from base 1. CDR1 and CDR2 are drawn from the germline V gene (reference sequence): MNHEY, SMNVEV. From V the trimming removes 5 bases and from J it removes 7 bases, while the gene matches leave 8 bases of the junction unaccounted for.